A single sample gave rise to the 2 T cell receptor beta chains below, sequenced in a study of Tregs in tolerant kidney transplant recipients (dated by TCRdb to 2018 to 2020). Library method: the immunoSEQ multiplex PCR assay. The clones in this table, taken by TCRdb from immuneACCESS, are in-frame only. Not every clone is retained; where verified, under half of the shortfall comes from an unresolved V gene, and the cause of the rest is unknown. The sample table shows roughly 80,000 clones, and 80% to 95% are seen once. Around 0.32% of the sample belongs to the ten largest clones. Per the publication, the time point label means: blood sample drawn before combined kidney and bone marrow transplant. Sample: Tregs from blood, taken before the transplant. The receptors shown here come from a human donor who received a combined kidney and bone marrow transplant.

The V and J genes are TRBV28 and TRBJ2-6; D unclear. Trimming removed 9 bases at V and 2 bases at J, with 14 bases between. The CDR3 runs 15 residues. CDR1 is MDHEN, CDR2 SYDVKM, per germline. CDR3 in DNA: TGTGCCAGTCGACTTTTGGAAACTGGGGCCAACGTCCTGACTTTC. Translating gives CASRLLETGANVLTF. The complete variable domain, with remaining parts taken from reference TRBV28 and TRBJ2-6, reads DVKVTQSSRYLVKRTGEKVFLECVQDMDHENMFWYRQDPGLGLRLIYFSYDVKMKEKGDIPEGYSVSREKKERFSLILESASTNQTSMYLCASRLLETGANVLTFGAGSRLTVL.

J is TRBJ1-1 and V is TRBV11-2, with D unclear. Trimming removed 1 base from V and 5 bases from J, with 8 bases in between. The length of the CDR3 is 13 residues. The germline gives CDR1 SGHAT, CDR2 FQNNGV. This CDR3 is CASSLVYGTEAFF. The CDR3 DNA sequence: TGTGCCAGCAGCTTAGTTTATGGTACTGAAGCTTTCTTT.